Here is one T cell receptor beta chain with its context. TCRdb's copy holds only in-frame clones and misses some; the assay was immunoSEQ multiplex PCR. Counted here are 110,000 or so clones, over 75% occurring once; the ten biggest clones make up under 3%. These data are taken from a study of blood T cell repertoires in COVID-19. The length of the CDR3 is 16 residues. Germline-derived CDR1 and CDR2 are LGHDT and YNNKEL (reference sequence). The V gene lost 5 bases and the J gene lost 1 base, with 14 bases spanning the gap. This clonotype was obtained from a man aged 45-60 years with acute or convalescent COVID-19. The chain recombines TRBV3-1 (or the pseudogene TRBV3-2) with TRBJ2-2; D is perhaps TRBD1 (6 bases). The sequencing sample was made of peripheral blood. CDR3 residues: CASSFTGIQNTGELFF. CDR3 nucleotides: TGTGCCAGCAGCTTTACAGGGATACAGAACACCGGGGAGCTGTTTTTT.